Here is one T cell receptor beta chain with its context. The antigen remains unidentified. The PCR employed 60 Vbeta primers together with 13 Jbeta primers. Some clones are missing from TCRdb's copy, which holds only in-frame ones; the method was immunoSEQ multiplex PCR. Of roughly 120,000 clones listed, approximately 80% are singletons. The CDR3 contains 15 residues. CDR1 SNHLY and CDR2 FYNNEI come from the germline V gene. V dropped 3 bases and J dropped 4; count of bases not matched to a gene: 5. This record comes from a study of cytomegalovirus exposure and HLA in healthy donors. Study-wide results and caveats: The authors listed about 170 TCR beta chains as cytomegalovirus-associated. Later analysis revealed greater clonal expansion in HLA-associated TCR beta chains than in equally common others.

The TCR sequence derives from a female donor in good health and CMV-seropositive. The chain links TRBV2 to TRBJ2-3; TRBD2 matches at 9 bases. Sequences were obtained from PBMCs. As DNA, the CDR3 is TGTGCCAGCAGTGATTCGCGGGGGGGCCCAGATACGCAGTATTTT. Translating gives CASSDSRGGPDTQYF.